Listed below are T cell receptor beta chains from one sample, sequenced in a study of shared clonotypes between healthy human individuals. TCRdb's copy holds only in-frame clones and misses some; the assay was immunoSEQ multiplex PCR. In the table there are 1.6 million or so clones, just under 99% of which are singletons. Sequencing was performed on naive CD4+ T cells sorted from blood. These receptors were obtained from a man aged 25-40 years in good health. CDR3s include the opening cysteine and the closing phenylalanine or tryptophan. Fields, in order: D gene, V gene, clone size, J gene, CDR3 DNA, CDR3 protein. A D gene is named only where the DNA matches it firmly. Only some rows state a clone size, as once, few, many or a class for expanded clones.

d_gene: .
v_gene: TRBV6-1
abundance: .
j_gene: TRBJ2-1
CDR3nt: TGTGCCAGCACCCTCAGAGGCAATGAGCAGTTCTTC
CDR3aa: CASTLRGNEQFF

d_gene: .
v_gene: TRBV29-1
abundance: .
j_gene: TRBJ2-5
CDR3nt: TGCAGCGTGAGTACGGGACAATGGGAAGAGACCCAGTACTTC
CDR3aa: CSVSTGQWEETQYF

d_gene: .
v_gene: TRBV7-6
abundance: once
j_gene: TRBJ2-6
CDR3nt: TGTGCCAGCAGCCCTCTGGCTGGGGCCAACGTCCTGACTTTC
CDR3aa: CASSPLAGANVLTF

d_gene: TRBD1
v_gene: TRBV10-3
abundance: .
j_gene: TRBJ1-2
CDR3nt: TGTGCCACGGCTCAGGGGGATGGCTACACCTTC
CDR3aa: CATAQGDGYTF

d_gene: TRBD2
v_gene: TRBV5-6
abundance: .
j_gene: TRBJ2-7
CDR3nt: TGTGCCAGCAGATCAGCGGGAGATCGTCACGAGCAGTACTTC
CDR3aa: CASRSAGDRHEQYF

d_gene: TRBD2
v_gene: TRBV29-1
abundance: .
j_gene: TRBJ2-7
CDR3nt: TGCAGCGTTGAAAGCGGGAGGGGGTACGAGCAGTACTTC
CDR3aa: CSVESGRGYEQYF

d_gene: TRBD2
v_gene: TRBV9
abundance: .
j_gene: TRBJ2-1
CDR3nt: TGTGCCAGCAGCGTAGTGGCAGGGAGGGGTGAGCAGTTCTTC
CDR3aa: CASSVVAGRGEQFF

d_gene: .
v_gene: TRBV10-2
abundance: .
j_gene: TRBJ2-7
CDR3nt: TGCGCCAGCAGTGACCTTAATTACGAGCAGTACTTC
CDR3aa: CASSDLNYEQYF

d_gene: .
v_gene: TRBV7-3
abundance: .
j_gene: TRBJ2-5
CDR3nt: TGTGCCAGCAGCCCCCAGCCCGGGACACAAGAGACCCAGTACTTC
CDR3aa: CASSPQPGTQETQYF

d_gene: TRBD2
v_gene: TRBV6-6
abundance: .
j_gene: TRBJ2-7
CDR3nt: TGTGCCAGCAGTTACTCGGTAGCGGGAGTGTACGAGCAGTACTTC
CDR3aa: CASSYSVAGVYEQYF

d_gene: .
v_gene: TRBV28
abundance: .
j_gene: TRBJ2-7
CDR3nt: TGTGCCACCCAACAGGGACCCCGATTCTACGAGCAGTACTTC
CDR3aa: CATQQGPRFYEQYF

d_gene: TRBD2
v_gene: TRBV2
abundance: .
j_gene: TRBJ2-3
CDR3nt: TGTGCCAGCGGGAAACTAGCGGGAAGGGCAGATACGCAGTATTTT
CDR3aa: CASGKLAGRADTQYF

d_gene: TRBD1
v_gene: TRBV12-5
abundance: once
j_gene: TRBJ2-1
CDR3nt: TGTGCTAGTGGTTTGGTATCGGGGACAGGGTCGGTCCATGAGCAGTTCTTC
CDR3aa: CASGLVSGTGSVHEQFF

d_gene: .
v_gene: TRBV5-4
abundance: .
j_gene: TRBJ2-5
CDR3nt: TGTGCCAGCAGCGTTCCGTCCCTGAGGGAGACCCAGTACTTC
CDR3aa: CASSVPSLRETQYF

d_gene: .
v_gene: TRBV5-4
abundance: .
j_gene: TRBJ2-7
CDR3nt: TGTGCCAGCAGCTTGGACAGGGCCCCCCTCGTGAACAGTGGAAAGTACTTC
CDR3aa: CASSLDRAPLVNSGKYF

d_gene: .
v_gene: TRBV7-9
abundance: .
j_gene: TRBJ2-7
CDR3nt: TGTGCCAGCAATTTTGGCGGAAGCTCCTACGAGCAGTACTTC
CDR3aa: CASNFGGSSYEQYF